The next 8 T cell receptor beta chains were all read from a single sample in a study of T cells in Graves' hyperthyroidism and ophthalmopathy. Researchers amplified the TCR beta CDR3 regions from RNA transcripts. When the TCR CDR3 underwent first-round RT-PCR, the HTBI primer set was used. TCRdb recomputed calls from the multiplex PCR reads with MiXCR, one row per CDR3 protein. The repertoire holds about 98,000 distinct CDR3 sequences, with 35% to 50% as singletons. Specimen: peripheral blood or thyroid tissue (not recorded which). Receptor source: a woman in her twenties or thirties with Graves' hyperthyroidism.

Note on this clonotype: The junction differs from germline at one of its ends, possibly a read error. As DNA, the CDR3 is TGCGCCGGCAGCTTCGGGTGGCACGGGGCCAACGTCCTGACTTTC. The encoded protein is CAGSFGWHGANVLTF. The V gene is TRBV5-1, the J gene TRBJ2-6, with no clear D. The CDR3 spans 15 residues. Looked up from germline, CDR1 is SGHRS and CDR2 is YFSETQ.

This clonotype was counted ten times or more. The chain combines TRBV10-3 with TRBJ1-2; TRBD1 is a possible D gene (6 bases). Germline CDR1 is ENHRY and CDR2 is SYGVKD. This CDR3 comprises 15 residues. Trimming cost V 3 bases and J 4 bases, with 15 bases left between them. CDR3 sequence reads: CAISDDQGTPYGYTF. The CDR3 DNA follows: TGTGCCATCAGTGATGACCAGGGGACTCCCTATGGCTACACCTTC.

In its sample, this clonotype was seen many times. The chain uses TRBV3-1 and TRBJ1-6; D call uncertain. Germline V gives CDR1 LGHDT, CDR2 YNNKEL (reference sequence). The V and J ends lost 1 base and 4 bases respectively, with 5 bases between them. The CDR3 has 14 residues. Here the CDR3 reads CASSQATYNSPLHF. Here the CDR3 DNA reads TGTGCCAGCAGCCAAGCAACGTATAATTCACCCCTCCACTTT.

This clonotype was observed many times. V usage is TRBV2 and J usage is TRBJ2-7; D possibly corresponds to TRBD1 (6 bases). The V and J ends lost 2 bases and 3 bases respectively, with 14 bases between them. The CDR3 runs to 15 residues. Looked up from germline, CDR1 is SNHLY and CDR2 is FYNNEI. CDR3 protein: CASSESPGHSYEQYF. CDR3 sequence (DNA): TGTGCCAGCAGTGAATCTCCGGGACATAGCTACGAGCAGTACTTC.

The rearrangement joins TRBV15 to TRBJ2-7, with 10 bases identical to TRBD2. The CDR3 is 16 amino acids. V lost 3 bases to trimming and J lost 3 bases; unmatched junction nucleotides: 8. Germline V CDR1 and CDR2: LNHNV, YYDKDF (reference sequence). The CDR3 loop reads CATSSSLAGAFYEQYF. The CDR3 bases are TGTGCCACCAGCAGCTCTCTAGCGGGAGCGTTCTACGAGCAGTACTTC.

This clonotype appeared a single time. The chain joins TRBV7-8 to TRBJ2-6; D may be TRBD2 (6 bases). Trimming cost V 4 bases and J 0 bases, with 16 bases left between them. CDR1 SGHVS and CDR2 FQNEAQ come from the germline V gene. CDR3 size: 18 residues. As DNA, the CDR3 is TGTGCCAGCAGCTCAGGATACGGGAGCCACTCTGGGGCCAACGTCCTGACTTTC. Its protein product is CASSSGYGSHSGANVLTF.

The genes are TRBV12-3 or TRBV12-4 and TRBJ1-1; unclear D gene. V was trimmed by 2 bases and J by 4 bases, leaving 11 bases between them. The CDR3 length is 14 residues. CDR3 residues: CASSLYLVGTEAFF. Written as DNA, the CDR3 is TGTGCCAGCAGTTTATACTTGGTGGGCACTGAAGCTTTCTTT.

This clonotype has ten or more counts. The chain has TRBV5-1 and TRBJ1-2; D might be TRBD1 (5 bases). With 5 bases removed from V and 4 bases from J, the gap between germline ends came to 12 bases. CDR1 and CDR2 from the germline V gene are SGHRS and YFSETQ. The CDR3 runs to 13 residues. CDR3 amino acids: CASRSTAGYGYTF. The CDR3 DNA sequence: TGCGCCAGCAGATCGACAGCCGGCTATGGCTACACCTTC. Supplemented by reference TRBV5-1 and TRBJ1-2, the full variable domain reads KAGVTQTPRYLIKTRGQQVTLSCSPISGHRSVSWYQQTPGQGLQFLFEYFSETQRNKGNFPGRFSGRQFSNSRSEMNVSTLELGDSALYLCASRSTAGYGYTFGSGTRLTVV.